Sequencing of this T cell receptor (beta chain) was carried out in a study of T cell responses to AZD1222 COVID-19 vaccine. About this clone itself: The target antigen is unknown.

General study results and limits: Only after the peak T cell response were repertoires sampled.

Only in-frame clones appear in the TCRdb table, and some are missing; sequencing was by immunoSEQ multiplex PCR. The data contain 150,000 to 200,000 clones, about 90% of them singletons. The CDR3 is made up of 15 amino acids. Trimming stripped 7 bases from V and 0 bases from J, with 12 bases between. The germline V gene encodes CDR1 LNHDA and CDR2 SQIVND (reference sequence). Material: peripheral blood, obtained 28 days after the second AZD1222 dose. The TCR was taken from an adult who received the AZD1222 COVID-19 vaccine. The chain is built from TRBV19 and TRBJ2-2; perhaps TRBD1 as D (6 bases). The CDR3 spells CASTPDRANTGELFF. CDR3 bases: TGTGCCAGTACCCCGGACAGAGCGAACACCGGGGAGCTGTTTTTT.